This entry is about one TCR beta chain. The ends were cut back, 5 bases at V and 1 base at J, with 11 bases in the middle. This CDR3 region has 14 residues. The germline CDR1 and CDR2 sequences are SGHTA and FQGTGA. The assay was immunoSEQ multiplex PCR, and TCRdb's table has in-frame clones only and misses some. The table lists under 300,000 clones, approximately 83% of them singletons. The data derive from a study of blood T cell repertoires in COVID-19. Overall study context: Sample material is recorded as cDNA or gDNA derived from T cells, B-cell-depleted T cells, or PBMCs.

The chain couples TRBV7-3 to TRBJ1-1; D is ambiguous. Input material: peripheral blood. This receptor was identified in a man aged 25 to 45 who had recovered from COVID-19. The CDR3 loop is CASSPGGSNTEAFF. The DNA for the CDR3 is TGTGCCAGCAGCCCCGGAGGATCGAACACTGAAGCTTTCTTT.